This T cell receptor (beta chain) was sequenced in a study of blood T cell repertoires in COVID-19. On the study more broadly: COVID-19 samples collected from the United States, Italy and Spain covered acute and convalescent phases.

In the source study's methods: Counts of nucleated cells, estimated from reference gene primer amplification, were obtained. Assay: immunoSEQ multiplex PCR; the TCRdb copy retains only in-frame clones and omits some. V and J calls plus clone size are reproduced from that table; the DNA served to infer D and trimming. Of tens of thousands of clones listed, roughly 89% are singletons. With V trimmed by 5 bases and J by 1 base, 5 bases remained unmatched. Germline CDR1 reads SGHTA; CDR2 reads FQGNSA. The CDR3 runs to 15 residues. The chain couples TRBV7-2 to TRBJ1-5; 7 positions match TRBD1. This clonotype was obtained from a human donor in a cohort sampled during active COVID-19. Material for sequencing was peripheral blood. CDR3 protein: CASSQMTGSNQPQHF. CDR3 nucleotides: TGTGCCAGCAGCCAAATGACAGGGAGCAATCAGCCCCAGCATTTT.